Shown below are 11 T cell receptor beta chains from a single sample sequenced in a study of graft-versus-host responses after intestinal transplantation. The culture paired approximately 200,000 irradiated violet-dye-labeled stimulators with approximately 200,000 CFSE-labeled responders. Repertoires were generated with immunoSEQ multiplex PCR, while TCRdb's copy carries only in-frame clones and drops some. The profile covers roughly 23,000 clones, with just under 45% appearing a single time and around 1.5% taken by the ten largest. The sequencing used alloreactive CD8+ T cells from a mixed lymphocyte reaction culture, collected before transplantation. Documented subset: CFSE-low proliferating T cells sorted from roughly six-day pre-transplant mixed lymphocyte reaction (GvH or HvG direction). The receptors were sampled from a human patient who was an organ donor for intestinal transplantation.

This clone turned up a few times. The chain is built from TRBV25-1 and TRBJ1-5; D might be TRBD1 (6 bases). CDR1 and CDR2 (germline): MGHDK, SYGVNS. Trimming shortened V by 6 bases and J by 0 bases, and 21 bases separated the two germline ends. This CDR3 region has 18 residues. CDR3 loop: CASSQQTQGGNSNQPQHF. The CDR3 DNA follows: TGTGCCAGCAGCCAACAAACTCAAGGGGGGAATAGCAATCAGCCCCAGCATTTT.

This chain uses TRBV6-6 with TRBJ1-1, with D tentatively TRBD1 (5 bases). This CDR3 spans 15 amino acids. Per the germline V gene, CDR1 is MNHNY and CDR2 is SVGAGI (reference sequence). V lost 0 bases to trimming and J lost 1 base, with 9 bases between them. CDR3 region: CASSYSAGPNTEAFF. Written as DNA, the CDR3 is TGTGCCAGCAGTTACTCGGCAGGGCCGAACACTGAAGCTTTCTTT.

The chain has TRBV21-1 and TRBJ2-1; the table's D call, TRBD1, was not checked against the DNA. TRBV21-1 is labeled a pseudogene. The CDR3 loop spans 14 amino acids. The CDR3 spells CASTSWGHIDEQFF. CDR3 nucleotide sequence: TGTGCCAGCACTAGCTGGGGGCACATAGATGAGCAGTTCTTC.

This clone was seen a few times. The chain links TRBV21-1 to TRBJ2-1. TRBV21-1 is reported as a pseudogene. CDR3 length equals 13 residues. CDR3: CASSKAGRCEQFF. The CDR3 coding sequence is TGTGCCAGCAGCAAAGCGGGACGTTGTGAGCAGTTCTTC.

A few counts support this clone. The rearrangement links TRBV27 to TRBJ1-3; D is unclear. The CDR3 runs to 11 residues. With 5 bases removed from V and 2 bases from J, the gap between germline ends came to 1 base. Germline CDR1 MNHEY, CDR2 SMNVEV (reference sequence). DNA of the CDR3: TGTGCCAGCAGTGCTGGAAACACCATATATTTT. Translated, it gives CASSAGNTIYF.

The V call is TRBV6-4, the J call TRBJ2-1, with D possibly called TRBD1 or TRBD2 (5 bases each). Germline V gene sequence: CDR1 MRHNA, CDR2 SNTAGT. The CDR3 sequence is 10 residues long. V was shortened by 6 bases and J by 8 bases, with 5 bases between the two germline ends. As DNA, the CDR3 is TGTGCCAGCAGGGGGGATGAGCAGTTCTTC. This sequence encodes CASRGDEQFF.

This clone qualifies as medium-sized (0.01 to 0.1%). The rearrangement joins TRBV27 to TRBJ2-7; 11 bases are a match to TRBD2. Germline V gene sequence: CDR1 MNHEY, CDR2 SMNVEV (reference sequence). The CDR3 has 15 amino acids. V lost 2 bases to trimming and J lost 5 bases; unmatched junction nucleotides: 5. The CDR3 bases are TGTGCCAGCAGTTTAGTTTGGACTAGCGGGCACGAGCAGTACTTC. Its translation is CASSLVWTSGHEQYF.

This clone was detected a few times. The V gene is TRBV11-3, the J gene TRBJ2-7, with 8 bases identical to TRBD1. Germline V gene lookup returns CDR1 SGHNT and CDR2 YENEEA. The J segment lost 7 bases and the V segment lost 5 bases, leaving 13 bases of the junction unmatched. CDR3 length: 15 residues. The CDR3 here is CASSPGTGPLVEQYF. CDR3 DNA sequence: TGTGCCAGCAGCCCCGGGACAGGTCCCCTAGTTGAGCAGTACTTC.

The gene calls are TRBV29-1 and TRBJ2-1; 10 positions match TRBD2. Losses at the gene ends were 1 base for V and 0 bases for J; bases not matched to a gene: 0. CDR1 and CDR2 (germline): SQVTM, ANQGSEA. This CDR3 contains 15 residues. The CDR3 sequence: CSVEGTSGSYNEQFF. The CDR3 nucleotides read TGCAGCGTTGAAGGGACTAGCGGCTCCTACAATGAGCAGTTCTTC.

Of note for this clone: Mismatch with germline at one junction end may stem from a read error. The chain carries TRBV5-3 and TRBJ2-7, with D perhaps assigned TRBD1 or TRBD2 (5 bases each). Being an ORF, TRBV5-3 has a function that is uncertain. The CDR3 runs 14 residues. CDR3 residues: CASSWDVRSYEQYF. DNA for the CDR3: TGTGCCAGCAGCTGGGACGTCAGGTCCTACGAGCAGTACTTC.

Only a few counts were recorded for this clone. The chain has TRBV6-5 and TRBJ1-1; D remains ambiguous. The CDR3 runs to 16 residues. The V end lost 2 bases, the J end lost 3 bases, and 16 bases lay between the germline ends. Germline V lookup: CDR1 MNHEY, CDR2 SVGAGI. CDR3 in amino acids: CASSYVPGSWHTEAFF. In nucleotides, the CDR3 is TGTGCCAGCAGTTACGTCCCGGGGAGTTGGCACACTGAAGCTTTCTTT.